This T cell receptor (beta chain) was obtained from a study of blood T cell repertoires in COVID-19 (dated by TCRdb to the early 2020s). In terms of the full investigation: Collaborator samples came from the United States, Italy and Spain and covered acute and convalescent phases of COVID-19. The material from the prospective study consisted of cDNA or gDNA derived from T cells, B-cell-depleted T cells, or PBMCs. Deeply sampled blood TCRbeta repertoires from subjects exposed to, actively infected with, or recovered from COVID-19 were included in the dataset. A freely available public database, intended as a resource for researchers studying the immune response to SARS-CoV-2, is where the repertoires were released. The samples were drawn from the first 160 participants of the ongoing ImmuneRACE study and from 1,254 subjects provided by 6 global collaborators. Nearly every sample came with metadata listing a de-identified subject ID, COVID-19 status, age in years and sex. Where available, HLA class I and class II types were obtained from metadata supplied by the sample provider rather than from assay-based typing. Study-level results and caveats: The amount of clinical and demographic metadata varied by source and participant and was provided uncurated.

TCRbeta CDR3 regions were amplified from genomic DNA using the immunoSEQ Assay, a bias-controlled multiplex PCR. From the authors' description of their analysis: The number of nucleated cells in each sample was estimated from the amplification of reference gene primers within the assay. To quantify the absolute abundance of each unique TCRbeta CDR3 rearrangement, sequence reads were collapsed and filtered. For each sample, productive Simpson clonality was calculated by taking the square root of Simpson's diversity index across productive rearrangements. In TCRdb, the immuneACCESS table is reduced to in-frame sequences with V and J assigned. These tables do not hold every clone; where another copy was compared, an unresolved V gene accounts for under half, and the others remain unexplained. D and trimming come from the DNA, and the V and J calls and clone size come from that table. Here the sample has about 490,000 clones; roughly 85% occur a single time. The biggest ten clones account for approximately 3% of the sample.

The collaborating institutions used their own protocols to collect whole blood in K2EDTA tubes. Collaborator samples were shipped for TCRbeta analysis as frozen whole blood, isolated PBMCs, or DNA extracted from either sample type. This clone was seen more than once but under ten times. Its antigen is unknown. Base-call qualities are not available, and no considerably larger clone is one nucleotide away. Trimming removed 4 bases from V and 9 bases from J; the gene matches leave 2 bases unexplained. The germline V gene specifies SGHVS as CDR1 and FQNEAQ as CDR2. From the cysteine up to the phenylalanine, the CDR3 has a length of 12 residues. The DNA shown is the 36-base CDR3, in frame from base 1.

The sample taken for sequencing was peripheral blood. The V gene is TRBV7-8 and the J gene is TRBJ2-1; 8 central bases correspond to TRBD2. The sequence came from a human donor in a cohort sampled during active COVID-19. The encoded CDR3 is CASSWTSREQFF. The nucleotide sequence is given as TGTGCCAGCAGCTGGACTAGCCGTGAGCAGTTCTTC. With all but the CDR3 taken from the reference TRBV7-8 and TRBJ2-1 genes, the full variable domain is: GAGVSQSPRYKVAKRGQDVALRCDPISGHVSLFWYQQALGQGPEFLTYFQNEAQLDKSGLPSDRFFAERPEGSVSTLKIQRTQQEDSAVYLCASSWTSREQFFGPGTRLTVL.